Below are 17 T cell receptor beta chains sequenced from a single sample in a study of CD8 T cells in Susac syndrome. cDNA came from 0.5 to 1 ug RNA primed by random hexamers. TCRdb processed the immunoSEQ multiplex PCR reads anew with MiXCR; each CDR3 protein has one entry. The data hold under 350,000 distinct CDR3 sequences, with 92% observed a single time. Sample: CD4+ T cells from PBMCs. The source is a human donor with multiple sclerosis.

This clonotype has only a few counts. DNA of the CDR3: TGTGCCAGCAGTTCTTGGGGTGGCAGCAATCAGCCCCAGCATTTT. Amino acid sequence: CASSSWGGSNQPQHF. The J gene is TRBJ1-5, the V gene TRBV12-3 or TRBV12-4; D is unresolved. The V gene lost 4 bases and the J gene lost 1 base, with 11 bases spanning the gap. CDR3 length equals 15 residues.

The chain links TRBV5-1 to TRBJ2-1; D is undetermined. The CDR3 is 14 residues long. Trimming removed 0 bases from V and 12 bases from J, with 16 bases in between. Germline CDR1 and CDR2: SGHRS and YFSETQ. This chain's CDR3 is CASSLDGAPSVQFF. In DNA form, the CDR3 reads TGCGCCAGCAGCTTGGATGGTGCCCCCTCAGTGCAGTTCTTC.

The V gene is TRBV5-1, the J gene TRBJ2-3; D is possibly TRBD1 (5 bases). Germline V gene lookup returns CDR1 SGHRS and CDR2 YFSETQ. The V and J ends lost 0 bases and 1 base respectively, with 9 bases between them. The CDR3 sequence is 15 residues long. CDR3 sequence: CASSLARDGTDTQYF. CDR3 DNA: TGCGCCAGCAGCTTGGCCAGGGATGGCACAGATACGCAGTATTTT.

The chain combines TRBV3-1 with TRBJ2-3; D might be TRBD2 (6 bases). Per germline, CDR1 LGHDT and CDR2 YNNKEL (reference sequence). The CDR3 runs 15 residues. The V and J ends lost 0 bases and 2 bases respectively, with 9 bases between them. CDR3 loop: CASSQDWTNTDTQYF. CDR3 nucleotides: TGTGCCAGCAGCCAAGATTGGACTAACACAGATACGCAGTATTTT.

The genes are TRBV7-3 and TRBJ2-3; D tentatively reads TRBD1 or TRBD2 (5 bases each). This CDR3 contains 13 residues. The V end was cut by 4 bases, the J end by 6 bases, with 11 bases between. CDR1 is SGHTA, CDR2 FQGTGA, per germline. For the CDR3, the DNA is TGTGCCAGCAGCTCAAAAGGGGAGGATACGCAGTATTTT. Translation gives CASSSKGEDTQYF.

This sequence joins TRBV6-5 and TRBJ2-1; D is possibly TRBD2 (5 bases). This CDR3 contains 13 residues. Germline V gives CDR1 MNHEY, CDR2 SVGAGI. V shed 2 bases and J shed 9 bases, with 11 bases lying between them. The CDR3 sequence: CASSYDVGAEQFF. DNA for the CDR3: TGTGCCAGCAGTTACGATGTGGGAGCTGAGCAGTTCTTC.

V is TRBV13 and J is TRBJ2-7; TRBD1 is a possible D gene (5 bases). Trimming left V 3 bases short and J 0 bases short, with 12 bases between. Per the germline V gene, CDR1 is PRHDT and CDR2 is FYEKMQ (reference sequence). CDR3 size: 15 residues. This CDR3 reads CASSFRELISYEQYF. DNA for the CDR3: TGTGCCAGCAGCTTCAGGGAACTGATCTCCTACGAGCAGTACTTC.

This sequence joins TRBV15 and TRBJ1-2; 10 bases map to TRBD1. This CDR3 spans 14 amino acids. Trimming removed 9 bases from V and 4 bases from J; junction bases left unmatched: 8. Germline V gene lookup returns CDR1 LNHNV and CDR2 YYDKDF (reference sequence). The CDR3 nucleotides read TGTGCCACTACAATAGACAGGGGGCCCTATGGCTACACCTTC. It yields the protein CATTIDRGPYGYTF.

CDR3 protein: CASSLGQARTEAFF. The CDR3 coding sequence is TGCGCCAGCAGCCTCGGACAGGCCCGGACTGAAGCTTTCTTT. This rearrangement joins TRBV5-1 to TRBJ1-1, with 7 positions matching TRBD1. This CDR3 contains 14 residues. Germline assignment: CDR1 SGHRS and CDR2 YFSETQ. With V trimmed by 4 bases and J by 5 bases, 8 bases remained unmatched.

DNA for the CDR3: TGCGCCAGCTATGATAACAGCTACAATGAGCAGTTCTTC. Encoded protein: CASYDNSYNEQFF. The chain uses TRBV5-1 and TRBJ2-1, with no clear D. This CDR3 has 13 residues. Trimming left V 7 bases short and J 3 bases short, with 11 bases between. Germline assignment: CDR1 SGHRS and CDR2 YFSETQ. Complete variable domain (other parts from reference TRBV5-1 and TRBJ2-1): KAGVTQTPRYLIKTRGQQVTLSCSPISGHRSVSWYQQTPGQGLQFLFEYFSETQRNKGNFPGRFSGRQFSNSRSEMNVSTLELGDSALYLCASYDNSYNEQFFGPGTRLTVL.

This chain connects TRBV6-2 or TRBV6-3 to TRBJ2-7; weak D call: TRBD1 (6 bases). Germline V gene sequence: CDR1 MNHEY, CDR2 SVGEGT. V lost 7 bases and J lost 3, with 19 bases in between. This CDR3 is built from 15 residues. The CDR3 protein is CASTPLRDTYYEQYF. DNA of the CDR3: TGTGCCAGCACCCCCCTGAGGGACACCTACTACGAGCAGTACTTC.

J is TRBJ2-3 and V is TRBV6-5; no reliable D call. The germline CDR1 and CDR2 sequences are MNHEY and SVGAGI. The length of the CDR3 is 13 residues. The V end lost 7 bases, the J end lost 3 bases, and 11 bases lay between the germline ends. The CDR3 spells CASTLDGTDTQYF. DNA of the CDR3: TGTGCCAGCACTTTGGACGGAACAGATACGCAGTATTTT.

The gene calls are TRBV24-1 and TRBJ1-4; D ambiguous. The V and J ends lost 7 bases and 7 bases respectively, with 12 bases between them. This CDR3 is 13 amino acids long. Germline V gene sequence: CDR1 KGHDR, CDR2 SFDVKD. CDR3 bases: TGTGCCACCAGGGGAGGCGCCAGTGAAAAACTGTTTTTT. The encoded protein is CATRGGASEKLFF.

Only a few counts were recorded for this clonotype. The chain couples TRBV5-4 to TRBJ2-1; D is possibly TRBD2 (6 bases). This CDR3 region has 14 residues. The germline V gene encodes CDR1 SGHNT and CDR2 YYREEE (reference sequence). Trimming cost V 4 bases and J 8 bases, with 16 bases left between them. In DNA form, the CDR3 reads TGTGCCAGCAGCCCGCAACCAGGAGGGTATGAGCAGTTCTTC. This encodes CASSPQPGGYEQFF.

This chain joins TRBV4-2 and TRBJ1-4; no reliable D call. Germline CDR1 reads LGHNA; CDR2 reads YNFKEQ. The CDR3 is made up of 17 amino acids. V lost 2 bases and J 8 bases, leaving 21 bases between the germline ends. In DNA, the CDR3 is TGTGCCAGCAGCCAAAAGAAAATCGACCTTGATGGGGAAAAACTGTTTTTT. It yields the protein CASSQKKIDLDGEKLFF.

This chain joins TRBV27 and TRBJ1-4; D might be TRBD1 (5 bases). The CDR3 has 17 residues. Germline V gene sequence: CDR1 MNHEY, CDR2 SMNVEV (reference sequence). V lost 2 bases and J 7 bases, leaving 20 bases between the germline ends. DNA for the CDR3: TGTGCCAGCAGTTTAACAATTTCCAGCGCGGGGCCTGAAAAACTGTTTTTT. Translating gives CASSLTISSAGPEKLFF.

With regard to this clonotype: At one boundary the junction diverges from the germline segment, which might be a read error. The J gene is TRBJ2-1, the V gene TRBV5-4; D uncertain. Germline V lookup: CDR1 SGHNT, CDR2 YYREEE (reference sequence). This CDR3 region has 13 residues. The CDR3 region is CASSFPWSNEQFF. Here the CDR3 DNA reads TGCGCCAGCAGCTTTCCTTGGTCCAATGAGCAGTTCTTC.